This is a list of T cell receptor beta chains from one sample in a study of blood T cell repertoires in COVID-19. TCRdb's copy holds only in-frame clones and misses some; the assay was immunoSEQ multiplex PCR. Of 350,000 to 450,000 clones listed, approximately 90% are singletons. The sample was PBMCs or T cells enriched from blood (not recorded which). The origin of the receptors is a woman between 40 and 55 years old who had been exposed to COVID-19. Both conserved end residues are part of each CDR3. The D gene is left open where the match is weak. The size of a clone is reported for some rows only, either as once, few or many, or as a class for expanded clones.

DNA: TGTGCCAGCAGAGGTGGGGGGTCTGGGGCCAACGTCCTGACTTTC
CDR3: CASRGGGSGANVLTF
D: -
size: -
J: TRBJ2-6
V: TRBV11-3

DNA: TGTGCCAGCAGCACAACCACGGGCGAGCAGTACTTC
CDR3: CASSTTTGEQYF
D: -
size: -
J: TRBJ2-7
V: TRBV7-9

DNA: TGTGCCAGCAGCCCTAGATGGACTGACCTCACAGATACGCAGTATTTT
CDR3: CASSPRWTDLTDTQYF
D: -
size: once
J: TRBJ2-3
V: TRBV3-1/TRBV3-2

DNA: TGTGCCAGCAGCTTCGGACAGGGGCGCACAGATACGCAGTATTTT
CDR3: CASSFGQGRTDTQYF
D: TRBD1
size: -
J: TRBJ2-3
V: TRBV5-4

DNA: TGTGCCTACCGATCGGGGAACACTGAAGCTTTCTTT
CDR3: CAYRSGNTEAFF
D: -
size: -
J: TRBJ1-1
V: TRBV30

DNA: TGTGCCAGCAGGTCAGGGTCCGGGGAGCTGTTTTTT
CDR3: CASRSGSGELFF
D: -
size: few
J: TRBJ2-2
V: TRBV7-3

DNA: TGTGCCAGCAGTGCTGACGGGTACACTGAAGCTTTCTTT
CDR3: CASSADGYTEAFF
D: -
size: -
J: TRBJ1-1
V: TRBV6-2/TRBV6-3

DNA: TGTGCCAGTAGTAGGGACTGGGGGGGGAACACCGGGGAGCTGTTTTTT
CDR3: CASSRDWGGNTGELFF
D: TRBD2
size: once
J: TRBJ2-2
V: TRBV19

DNA: TGTGCCAGCAGCCAAACAGGGGACTCCTACAATGAGCAGTTCTTC
CDR3: CASSQTGDSYNEQFF
D: TRBD1
size: -
J: TRBJ2-1
V: TRBV3-1/TRBV3-2

DNA: TGTGCCAGCAGCCTCAGGGGGCGGGACACTGAAGCTTTCTTT
CDR3: CASSLRGRDTEAFF
D: TRBD1
size: once
J: TRBJ1-1
V: TRBV27

DNA: TGTGCCAGCAGCCAGAAGACAGGGGTTTCACCCCTCCACTTT
CDR3: CASSQKTGVSPLHF
D: TRBD1
size: -
J: TRBJ1-6
V: TRBV3-1/TRBV3-2

DNA: TGCGCCAGCAGCGGAAGCGGGTTTCTTGAGCAGTTCTTC
CDR3: CASSGSGFLEQFF
D: -
size: -
J: TRBJ2-1
V: TRBV5-1

DNA: TGCGCCAGCAGCATTAACGGACAGGGTGCCAACTATGGCTACACCTTC
CDR3: CASSINGQGANYGYTF
D: TRBD1
size: -
J: TRBJ1-2
V: TRBV5-1

DNA: TGTGCCAGCAGCTCAGCGACAGGTTTTAGGGGCTACACCTTC
CDR3: CASSSATGFRGYTF
D: -
size: -
J: TRBJ1-2
V: TRBV7-9